Presented here are 2 T cell receptor beta chains from one specimen sequenced in a study of CD8 T cells in Susac syndrome. Reverse transcription of about 0.5 to 1 ug RNA was carried out with random hexamers. MiXCR, applied by TCRdb to the immunoSEQ multiplex PCR reads, yields one record per CDR3 protein. The table includes hundreds of thousands of distinct CDR3 sequences, approximately 89% detected once. Sequenced: CD8+ T cells from PBMCs. The receptors shown here come from a human donor with multiple sclerosis.

The rearrangement links TRBV2 to TRBJ2-5, with 10 bases matching TRBD2. Trimming at V came to 3 bases and at J to 5 bases, leaving 9 bases not matched to a gene. There are 16 residues in the CDR3. Germline V lookup: CDR1 SNHLY, CDR2 FYNNEI. CDR3 loop: CASSDRAGGDRETQYF. The CDR3, as DNA: TGTGCCAGCAGTGACCGAGCGGGAGGGGACCGGGAGACCCAGTACTTC.

The J gene is TRBJ2-5, the V gene TRBV27; 9 positions match TRBD2. This CDR3 is 17 amino acids long. V lost 0 bases and J lost 1; bases outside the gene matches: 6. CDR1 MNHEY and CDR2 SMNVEV come from the germline V gene (reference sequence). In DNA, the CDR3 is TGTGCCAGCAGTTTATCTGGCAATAGCGGGAGCCAAGAGACCCAGTACTTC. As protein: CASSLSGNSGSQETQYF.